This T cell receptor beta chain was retrieved from a study of OX40 agonist ivuxolimab in advanced cancers. Study information: Every 2 weeks, patients got intravenous ivuxolimab at one of six dose levels (0.01-10 mg/kg).

Whole-study findings and limits: Some patients without response likewise showed low normalized clonal expansion.

Produced via immunoSEQ multiplex PCR; TCRdb's table is partial and in-frame only. The table has tens of thousands of clones, 90% seen once. Of note for this clone: Antigen specificity is unknown.

The sample here was CD4+ or CD8+ T cells sorted from blood, taken in a trial of the OX40 agonist ivuxolimab. This receptor was identified in an adult with an advanced solid tumor such as melanoma, head and neck, liver or kidney cancer.

CDR3 sequence: CASSLDAYEQYF. DNA for the CDR3: TGTGCCAGCAGCTTAGACGCCTACGAGCAGTACTTC. The chain uses TRBV7-9 and TRBJ2-7; D ambiguous. The germline V gene has CDR1 SEHNR and CDR2 FQNEAQ (reference sequence). This CDR3 contains 12 residues. The V and J ends lost 1 base and 2 bases respectively, with 3 bases between them.